This entry concerns a single T cell receptor beta chain. Its antigen remains unknown. TCRdb's table, derived via immunoSEQ multiplex PCR, lists solely in-frame clones and lacks some. The sample consists of 50,000 to 60,000 clones, roughly 90% of them appearing once. This entry belongs to a study of OX40 agonist ivuxolimab in advanced cancers. Study-level background: Eligibility admitted prior anti-PD-1, anti-PD-L1 or anti-CTLA-4 therapy; about 39% had some.

Study outcomes and limitations: No antigen was identified for the clonally expanded peripheral T cells.

Trimming cost V 0 bases and J 8 bases, with 5 bases left between them. This CDR3 region has 13 residues. The V gene's germline CDR1 is MGHRA and CDR2 YSYEKL. The source was CD4+ or CD8+ T cells sorted from blood, collected in a trial of the OX40 agonist ivuxolimab. The rearrangement joins TRBV4-1 to TRBJ1-6; no clear D. This receptor was identified in an adult with an advanced solid tumor such as melanoma, head and neck, liver or kidney cancer. The CDR3 spells CASSQENDSPLHF. The CDR3 DNA sequence: TGCGCCAGCAGCCAAGAAAACGATTCACCCCTCCACTTT.